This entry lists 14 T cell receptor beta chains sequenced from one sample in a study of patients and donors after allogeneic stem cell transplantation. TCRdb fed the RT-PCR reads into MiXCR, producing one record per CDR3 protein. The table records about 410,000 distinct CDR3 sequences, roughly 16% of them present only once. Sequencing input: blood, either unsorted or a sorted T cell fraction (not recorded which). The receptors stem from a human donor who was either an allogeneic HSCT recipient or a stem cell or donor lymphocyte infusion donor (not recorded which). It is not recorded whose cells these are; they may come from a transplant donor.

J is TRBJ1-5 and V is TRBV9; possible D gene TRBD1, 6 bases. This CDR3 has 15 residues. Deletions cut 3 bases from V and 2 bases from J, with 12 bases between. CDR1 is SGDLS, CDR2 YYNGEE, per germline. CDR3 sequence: CASSGTGKGNQPQHF. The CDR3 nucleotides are TGTGCCAGCAGCGGAACAGGGAAGGGCAATCAGCCCCAGCATTTT. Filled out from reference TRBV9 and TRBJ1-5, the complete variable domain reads DSGVTQTPKHLITATGQRVTLRCSPRSGDLSVYWYQQSLDQGLQFLIQYYNGEERAKGNILERFSAQQFPDLHSELNLSSLELGDSALYFCASSGTGKGNQPQHFGDGTRLSIL.

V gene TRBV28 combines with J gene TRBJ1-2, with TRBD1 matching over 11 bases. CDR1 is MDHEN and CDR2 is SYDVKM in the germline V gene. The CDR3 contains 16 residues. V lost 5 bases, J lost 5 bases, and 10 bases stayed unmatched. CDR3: CASSPQGGTGGYGYTF. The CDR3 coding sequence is TGTGCCAGCAGTCCCCAGGGGGGGACAGGGGGTTATGGCTACACCTTC.

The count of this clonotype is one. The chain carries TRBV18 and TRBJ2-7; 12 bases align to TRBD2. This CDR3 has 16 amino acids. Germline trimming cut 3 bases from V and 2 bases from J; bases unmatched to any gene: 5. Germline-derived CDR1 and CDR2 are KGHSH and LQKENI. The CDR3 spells CASSPETSGRPYEQYF. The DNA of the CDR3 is TGTGCCAGCTCACCCGAAACTAGCGGGAGGCCCTACGAGCAGTACTTC.

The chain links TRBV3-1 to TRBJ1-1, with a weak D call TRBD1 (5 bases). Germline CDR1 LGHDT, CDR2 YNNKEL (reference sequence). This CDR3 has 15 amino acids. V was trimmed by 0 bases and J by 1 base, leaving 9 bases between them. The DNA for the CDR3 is TGTGCCAGCAGCCAAGAATACAGGCCGAACACTGAAGCTTTCTTT. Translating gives CASSQEYRPNTEAFF. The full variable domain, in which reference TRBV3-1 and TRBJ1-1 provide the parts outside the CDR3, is DTAVSQTPKYLVTQMGNDKSIKCEQNLGHDTMYWYKQDSKKFLKIMFSYNNKELIINETVPNRFSPKSPDKAHLNLHINSLELGDSAVYFCASSQEYRPNTEAFFGQGTRLTVV.

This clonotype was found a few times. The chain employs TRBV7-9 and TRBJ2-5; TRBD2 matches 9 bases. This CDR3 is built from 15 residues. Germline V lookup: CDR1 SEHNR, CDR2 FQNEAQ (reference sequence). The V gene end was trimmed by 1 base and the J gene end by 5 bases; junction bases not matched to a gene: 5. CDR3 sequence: CASSLGAAGGETQYF. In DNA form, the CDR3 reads TGTGCCAGCAGCTTAGGAGCTGCGGGAGGGGAGACCCAGTACTTC.

CDR3 sequence (DNA): TGTGCCAGCAGTTCAACAGGGAGGGTCAATCAGCCCCAGCATTTT. Its protein product is CASSSTGRVNQPQHF. The J gene is TRBJ1-5, the V gene TRBV27; maybe TRBD1 (6 bases). V was cut by 4 bases and J by 3 bases, with 13 bases left in between. The CDR3 is made up of 15 amino acids. The germline V gene encodes CDR1 MNHEY and CDR2 SMNVEV (reference sequence).

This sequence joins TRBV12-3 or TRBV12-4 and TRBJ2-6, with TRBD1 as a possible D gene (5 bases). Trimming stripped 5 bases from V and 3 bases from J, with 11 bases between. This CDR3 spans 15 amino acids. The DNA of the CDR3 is TGTGCCAGCAGTCCAGGGTTGGGTGGGGCCAACGTCCTGACTTTC. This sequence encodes CASSPGLGGANVLTF.

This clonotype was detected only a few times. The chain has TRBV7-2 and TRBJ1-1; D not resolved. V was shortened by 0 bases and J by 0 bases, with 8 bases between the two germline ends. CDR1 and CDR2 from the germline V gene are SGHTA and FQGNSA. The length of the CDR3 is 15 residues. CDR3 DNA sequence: TGTGCCAGCAGCTTAGCGGTCCTAATGAACACTGAAGCTTTCTTT. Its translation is CASSLAVLMNTEAFF.

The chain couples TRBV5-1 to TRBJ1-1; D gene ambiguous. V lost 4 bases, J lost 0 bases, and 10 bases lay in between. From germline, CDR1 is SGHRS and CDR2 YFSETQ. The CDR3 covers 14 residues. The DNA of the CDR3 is TGCGCCAGCAGCGGACCGCAAGTGAACACTGAAGCTTTCTTT. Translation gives CASSGPQVNTEAFF.

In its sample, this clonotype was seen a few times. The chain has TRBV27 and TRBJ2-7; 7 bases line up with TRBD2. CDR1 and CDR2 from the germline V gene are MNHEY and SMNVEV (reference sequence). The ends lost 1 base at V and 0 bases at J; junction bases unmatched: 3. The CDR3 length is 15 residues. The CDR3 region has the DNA TGTGCCAGCAGTTTATTGCGCGGGAGCTCCTACGAGCAGTACTTC. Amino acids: CASSLLRGSSYEQYF.

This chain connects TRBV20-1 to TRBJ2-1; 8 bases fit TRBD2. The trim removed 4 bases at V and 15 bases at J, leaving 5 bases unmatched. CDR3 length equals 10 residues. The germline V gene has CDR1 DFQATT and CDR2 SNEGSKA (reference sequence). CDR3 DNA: TGCAGTGCTAAAGCGGGAGAACGGTTCTTC. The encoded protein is CSAKAGERFF.

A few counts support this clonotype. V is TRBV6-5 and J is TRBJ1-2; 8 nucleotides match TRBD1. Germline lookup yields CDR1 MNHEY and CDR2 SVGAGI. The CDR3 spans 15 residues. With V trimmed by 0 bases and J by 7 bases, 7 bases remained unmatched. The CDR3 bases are TGTGCCAGCAGTTACTCGGGGCAGGGGGCAGGTGGCTACACCTTC. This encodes CASSYSGQGAGGYTF.

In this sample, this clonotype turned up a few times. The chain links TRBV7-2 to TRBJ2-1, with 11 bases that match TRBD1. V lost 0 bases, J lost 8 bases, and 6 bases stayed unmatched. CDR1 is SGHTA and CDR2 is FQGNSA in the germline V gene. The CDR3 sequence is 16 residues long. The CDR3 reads CASSLARTGGAYEQFF. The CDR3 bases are TGTGCCAGCAGCTTAGCCAGGACAGGGGGCGCGTATGAGCAGTTCTTC.

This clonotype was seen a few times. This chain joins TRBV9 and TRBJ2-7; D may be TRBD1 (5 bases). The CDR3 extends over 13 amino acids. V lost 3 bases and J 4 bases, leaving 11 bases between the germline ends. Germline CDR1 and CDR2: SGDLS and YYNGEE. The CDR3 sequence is CASSEDTLYEQYF. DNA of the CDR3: TGTGCCAGCAGCGAGGACACCCTATACGAGCAGTACTTC. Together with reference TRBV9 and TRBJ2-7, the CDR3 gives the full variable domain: DSGVTQTPKHLITATGQRVTLRCSPRSGDLSVYWYQQSLDQGLQFLIQYYNGEERAKGNILERFSAQQFPDLHSELNLSSLELGDSALYFCASSEDTLYEQYFGPGTRLTVT.